This T cell receptor (beta chain) was captured in a study of response to subunit inactivated influenza vaccine (dated by TCRdb to the late 2010s). Background on the whole study: Deep quantitative profiling of the T cell receptor repertoire was used in the study to follow responses to a trivalent subunit inactivated influenza vaccine. What the authors observed across the whole study: According to the authors, only a limited number of new T cells may be recruited by each seasonal influenza vaccination.

Library preparation employed RT-PCR. The sequencer listed for this sample is Illumina HiSeq 2500. The public reads were run again by TCRdb, first through fastp at Q25 and then through MiXCR, and only productive beta chains were kept. Every CDR3 protein is listed once, alongside the most common genes and DNA of its rows. Here the sample has under 950,000 distinct CDR3 sequences; 21% occur a single time. The leading ten clones occupy about 9.4% of the sample. The CDR3 goes from the cysteine to the phenylalanine over 8 residues. Kept here is only the CDR3 DNA, which spans 24 bases and is read in frame from base 1. V is reduced by 7 bases and J by 7 bases, leaving a spacing of 4 bases between them. The germline V gene (reference sequence) supplies CDR1 DFQATT and CDR2 SNEGSKA. This clonotype was observed a handful of times. Its antigen is unknown. No base-level quality is on record; no much larger clone is a single base apart.

This sequence was found in a man between 50 and 59 years old who received an inactivated influenza vaccine. Donor details come from another sample of the same person, matched by shared clones. The sequence links TRBV20-1 to TRBJ1-2, with no confidently assigned D gene. The sample in question was PBMCs from blood, obtained about 5 days after vaccination. The CDR3 here reads CSGSGYTF. The nucleotides read TGCAGTGGTAGTGGCTACACCTTC.